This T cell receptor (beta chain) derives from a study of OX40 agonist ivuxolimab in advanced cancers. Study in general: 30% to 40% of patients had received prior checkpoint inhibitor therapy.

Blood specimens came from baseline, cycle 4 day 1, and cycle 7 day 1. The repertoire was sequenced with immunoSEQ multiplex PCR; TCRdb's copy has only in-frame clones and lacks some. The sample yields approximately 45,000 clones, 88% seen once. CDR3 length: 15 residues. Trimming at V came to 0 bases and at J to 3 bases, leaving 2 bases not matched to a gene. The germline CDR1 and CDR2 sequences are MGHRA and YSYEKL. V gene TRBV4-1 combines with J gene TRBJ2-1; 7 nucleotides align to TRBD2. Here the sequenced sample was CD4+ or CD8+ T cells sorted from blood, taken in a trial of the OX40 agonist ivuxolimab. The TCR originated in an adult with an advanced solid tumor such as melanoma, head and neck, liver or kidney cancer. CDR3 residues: CASSQEPGGYNEQFF. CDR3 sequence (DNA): TGCGCCAGCAGCCAAGAACCGGGGGGCTACAATGAGCAGTTCTTC.